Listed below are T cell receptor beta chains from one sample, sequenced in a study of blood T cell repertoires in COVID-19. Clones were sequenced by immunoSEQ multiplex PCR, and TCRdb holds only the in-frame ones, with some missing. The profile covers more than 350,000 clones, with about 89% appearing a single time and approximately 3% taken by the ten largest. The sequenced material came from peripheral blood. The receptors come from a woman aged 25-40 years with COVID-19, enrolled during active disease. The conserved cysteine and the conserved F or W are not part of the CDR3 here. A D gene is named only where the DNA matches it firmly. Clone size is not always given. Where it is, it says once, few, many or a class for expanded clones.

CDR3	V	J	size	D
ASSYSERSSYEQY	TRBV6-5	TRBJ2-7	.	.
ASSLDPDRGNEQF	TRBV5-1	TRBJ2-1	.	TRBD1
ASSLGGGGGNTEAF	TRBV5-5	TRBJ1-1	once	.
ASLSGLDEGETQY	TRBV6-6	TRBJ2-5	.	.
AISGALGVGEQF	TRBV10-3	TRBJ2-1	.	.
ASSLLKQRLQETQY	TRBV7-9	TRBJ2-5	once	.
AHSGTNSYNEQF	TRBV30	TRBJ2-1	.	TRBD2
ASSLSAAEQF	TRBV7-9	TRBJ2-1	.	.
ASRAGQVTEAF	TRBV2	TRBJ1-1	once	.
ASSHTTGAQH	TRBV4-1	TRBJ1-5	.	TRBD1
ASSDSTGYYGYT	TRBV10-1	TRBJ1-2	.	TRBD1
ASSQVRGSQLF	TRBV4-3	TRBJ1-4	.	.
ASTPAGGRETQY	TRBV27	TRBJ2-5	few	TRBD2
ASSLFSGRSPLH	TRBV5-6	TRBJ1-6	.	.
ASTAGIAGYT	TRBV6-6	TRBJ1-2	.	.
ASSVDRSSYNEQF	TRBV5-6	TRBJ2-1	.	.
ASSQVAGRGIGQPQH	TRBV4-1	TRBJ1-5	.	.
ASSQAGTVAQY	TRBV14	TRBJ2-3	.	TRBD1
ASRTRQVATTEAF	TRBV2	TRBJ1-1	.	.
ASSYRGQAKKGQF	TRBV6-6	TRBJ2-1	.	TRBD1
SVRAGATEAF	TRBV29-1	TRBJ1-1	.	.
AWSAGYGNQPQH	TRBV30	TRBJ1-5	.	.
ASTKELAGQNTGELF	TRBV7-6	TRBJ2-2	.	TRBD2
ASSLERGRTGELF	TRBV11-2	TRBJ2-2	.	TRBD1
ASSYSGDYT	TRBV6-2/TRBV6-3	TRBJ1-2	.	.
ASISRGGRPNEQF	TRBV19	TRBJ2-1	.	.
AISDGRGNEQF	TRBV10-3	TRBJ2-1	once	.
ASRYSGAANTGELF	TRBV5-4	TRBJ2-2	once	.
ASSQGDNPDTQY	TRBV9	TRBJ2-3	.	TRBD1